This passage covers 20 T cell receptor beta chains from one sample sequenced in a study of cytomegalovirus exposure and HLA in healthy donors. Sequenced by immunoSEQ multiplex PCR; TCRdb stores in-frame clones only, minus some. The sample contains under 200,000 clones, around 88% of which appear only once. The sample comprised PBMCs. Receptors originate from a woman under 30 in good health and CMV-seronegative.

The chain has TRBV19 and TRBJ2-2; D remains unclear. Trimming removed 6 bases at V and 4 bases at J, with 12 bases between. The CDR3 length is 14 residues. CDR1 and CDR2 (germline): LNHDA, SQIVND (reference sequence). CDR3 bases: TGTGCCAGTAGGCCGTATATCAGCACCGGGGAGCTGTTTTTT. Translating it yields CASRPYISTGELFF.

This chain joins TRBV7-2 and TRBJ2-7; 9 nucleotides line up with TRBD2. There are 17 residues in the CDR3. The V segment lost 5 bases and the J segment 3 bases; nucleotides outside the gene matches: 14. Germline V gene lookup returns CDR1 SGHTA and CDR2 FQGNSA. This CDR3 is CASSPPGREGRFYEQYF. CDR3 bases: TGTGCCAGCAGCCCCCCCGGGCGGGAGGGCCGTTTCTACGAGCAGTACTTC.

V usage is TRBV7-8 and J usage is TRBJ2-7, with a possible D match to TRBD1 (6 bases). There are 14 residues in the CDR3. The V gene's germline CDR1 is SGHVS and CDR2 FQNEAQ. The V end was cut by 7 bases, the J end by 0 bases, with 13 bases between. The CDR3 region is CASTHRTVSYEQYF. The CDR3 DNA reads TGTGCCAGCACCCACCGGACAGTCTCCTACGAGCAGTACTTC.

CDR3 DNA: TGTGCCAGTGAACCCCCGGGGAGTCAGCCCCAGCATTTT. Its translation is CASEPPGSQPQHF. This sequence joins TRBV19 and TRBJ1-5; no reliable D call. Germline V lookup: CDR1 LNHDA, CDR2 SQIVND (reference sequence). CDR3 length equals 13 residues. V lost 8 bases and J lost 6, with 14 bases in between.

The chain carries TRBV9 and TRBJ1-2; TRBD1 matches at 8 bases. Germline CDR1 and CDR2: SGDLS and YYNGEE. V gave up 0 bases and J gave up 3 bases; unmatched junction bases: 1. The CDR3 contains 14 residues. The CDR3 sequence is CASSVGGQDYGYTF. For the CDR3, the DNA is TGTGCCAGCAGCGTAGGGGGACAGGACTATGGCTACACCTTC.

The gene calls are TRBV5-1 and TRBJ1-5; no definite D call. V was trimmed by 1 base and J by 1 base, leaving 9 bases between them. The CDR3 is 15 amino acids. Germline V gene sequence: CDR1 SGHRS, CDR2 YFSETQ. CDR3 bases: TGCGCCAGCAGCTTGCGGGGTGGAAGCAATCAGCCCCAGCATTTT. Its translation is CASSLRGGSNQPQHF.

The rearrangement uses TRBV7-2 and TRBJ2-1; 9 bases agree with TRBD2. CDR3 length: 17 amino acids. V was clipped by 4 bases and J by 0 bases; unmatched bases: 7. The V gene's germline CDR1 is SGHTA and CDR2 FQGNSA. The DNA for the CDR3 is TGTGCCAGCAGCTCCTTTTCTAGCGGGATCTCCTACAATGAGCAGTTCTTC. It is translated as CASSSFSSGISYNEQFF.

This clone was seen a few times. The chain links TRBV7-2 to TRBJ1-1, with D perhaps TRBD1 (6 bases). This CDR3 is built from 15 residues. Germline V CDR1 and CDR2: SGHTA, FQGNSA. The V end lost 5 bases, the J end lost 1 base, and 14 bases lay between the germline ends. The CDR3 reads CASSARQVGNTEAFF. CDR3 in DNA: TGTGCCAGCAGCGCCCGACAGGTGGGGAACACTGAAGCTTTCTTT. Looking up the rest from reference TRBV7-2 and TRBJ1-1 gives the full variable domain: GAGVSQSPSNKVTEKGKDVELRCDPISGHTALYWYRQSLGQGLEFLIYFQGNSAPDKSGLPSDRFSAERTGGSVSTLTIQRTQQEDSAVYLCASSARQVGNTEAFFGQGTRLTVV.

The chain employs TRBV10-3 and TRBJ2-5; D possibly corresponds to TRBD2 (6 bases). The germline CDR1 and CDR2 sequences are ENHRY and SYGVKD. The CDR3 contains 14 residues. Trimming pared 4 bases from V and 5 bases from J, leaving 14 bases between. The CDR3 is CAISGSAGGETQYF. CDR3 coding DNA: TGTGCCATCAGTGGATCGGCAGGAGGGGAGACCCAGTACTTC.

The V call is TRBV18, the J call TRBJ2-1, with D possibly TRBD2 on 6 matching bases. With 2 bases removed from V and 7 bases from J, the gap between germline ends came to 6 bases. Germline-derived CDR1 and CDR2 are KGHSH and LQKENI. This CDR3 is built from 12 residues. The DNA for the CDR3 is TGTGCCAGCTCACCAGGGAGGAATGAGCAGTTCTTC. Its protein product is CASSPGRNEQFF.

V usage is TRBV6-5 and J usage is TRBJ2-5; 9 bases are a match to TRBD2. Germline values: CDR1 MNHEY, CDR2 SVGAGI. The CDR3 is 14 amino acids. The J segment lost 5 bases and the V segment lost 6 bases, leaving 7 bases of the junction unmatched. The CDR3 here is CASRLAGVRETQYF. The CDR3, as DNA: TGTGCCAGCAGATTAGCGGGAGTCAGGGAGACCCAGTACTTC.

CDR3 bases: TGCGCCAGCAGCCAAGATAGGGGTTATAGCAATCAGCCCCAGCATTTT. It codes for CASSQDRGYSNQPQHF. This sequence joins TRBV4-3 and TRBJ1-5; possibly TRBD1 for D (5 bases). Trimming shortened V by 0 bases and J by 0 bases, and 9 bases separated the two germline ends. Germline V gives CDR1 LGHNA, CDR2 YSLEER. This CDR3 comprises 16 residues.

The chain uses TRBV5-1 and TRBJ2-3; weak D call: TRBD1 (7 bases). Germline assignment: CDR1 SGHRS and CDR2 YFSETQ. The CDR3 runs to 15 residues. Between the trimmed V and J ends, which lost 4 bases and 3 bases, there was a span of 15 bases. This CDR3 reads CASSGQVGGTDTQYF. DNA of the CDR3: TGCGCCAGCAGCGGACAGGTTGGGGGGACAGATACGCAGTATTTT.

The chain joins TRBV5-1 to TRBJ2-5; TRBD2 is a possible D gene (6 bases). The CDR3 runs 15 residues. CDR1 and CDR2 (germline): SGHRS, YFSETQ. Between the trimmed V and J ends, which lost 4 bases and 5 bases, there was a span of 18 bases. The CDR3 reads CASSLTRGGSETQYF. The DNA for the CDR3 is TGCGCCAGCAGCCTCACAAGGGGAGGATCGGAGACCCAGTACTTC.

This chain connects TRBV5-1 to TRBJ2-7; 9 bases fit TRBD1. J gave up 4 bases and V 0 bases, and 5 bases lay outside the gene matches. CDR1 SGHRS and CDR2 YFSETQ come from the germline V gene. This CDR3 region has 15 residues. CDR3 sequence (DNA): TGCGCCAGCAGCTTGGGGACCGGGACAGGGTACGAGCAGTACTTC. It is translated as CASSLGTGTGYEQYF.

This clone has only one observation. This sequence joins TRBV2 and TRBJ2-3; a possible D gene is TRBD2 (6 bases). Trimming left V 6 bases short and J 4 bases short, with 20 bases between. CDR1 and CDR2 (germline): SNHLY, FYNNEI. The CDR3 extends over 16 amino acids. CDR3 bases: TGTGCCAGCAGGGATAAGGGACTCCCGTGGGCAGATACGCAGTATTTT. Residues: CASRDKGLPWADTQYF.

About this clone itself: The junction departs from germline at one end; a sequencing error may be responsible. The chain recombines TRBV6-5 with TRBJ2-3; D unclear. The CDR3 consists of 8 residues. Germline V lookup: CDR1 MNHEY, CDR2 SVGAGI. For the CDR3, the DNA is TGTGCCAGCAGTTGTTACAGCTTT. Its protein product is CASSCYSF.

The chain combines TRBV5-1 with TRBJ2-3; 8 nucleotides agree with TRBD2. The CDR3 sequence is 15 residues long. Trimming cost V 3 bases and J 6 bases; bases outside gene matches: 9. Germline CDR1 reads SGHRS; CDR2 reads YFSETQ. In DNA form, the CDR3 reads TGCGCCAGCAGCTCCTCCGGACTAGCATACGATACGCAGTATTTT. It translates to CASSSSGLAYDTQYF.

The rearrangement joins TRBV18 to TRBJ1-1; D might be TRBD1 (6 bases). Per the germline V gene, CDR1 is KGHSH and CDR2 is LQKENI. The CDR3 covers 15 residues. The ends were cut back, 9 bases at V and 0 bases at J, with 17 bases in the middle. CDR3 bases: TGTGCCAGTGGGCGGACTGGACAGATGAACACTGAAGCTTTCTTT. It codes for CASGRTGQMNTEAFF.

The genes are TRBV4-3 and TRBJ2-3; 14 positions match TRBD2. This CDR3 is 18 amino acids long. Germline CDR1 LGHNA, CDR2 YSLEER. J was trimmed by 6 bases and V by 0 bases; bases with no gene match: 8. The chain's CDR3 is CASSQDPMGLAGVDTQYF. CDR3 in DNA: TGCGCCAGCAGCCAAGATCCTATGGGACTAGCGGGAGTCGATACGCAGTATTTT.